This T cell receptor (beta chain) was found in a study of shared clonotypes between healthy human individuals. The study separated CD4+ cells into CD45RA+ naive and CD45RA-negative memory subsets. Study results and caveats: A few donors showed sharing of approximately 5% of naive CD4 clonotypes. An anticipated effect of sequencing depth on clonotype sharing among donors was recognized.

A remark on this clone: What it binds is unknown.

The CDR3 spans 13 residues. Germline V gene lookup returns CDR1 LGHNT and CDR2 FRNRAP. J was trimmed by 4 bases and V by 6 bases; bases with no gene match: 3. Genomic DNA belonging to each subset was distributed in equal measure over several immunoSEQ plates. Profiling relied on immunoSEQ multiplex PCR, and the TCRdb table lists in-frame clones only, not all of them. The sample lists 950,000 to 1,200,000 clones, roughly 80% occurring once. The V and J genes are TRBV12-5 and TRBJ2-5; 9 bases match TRBD2. Sequences were obtained from memory CD4+ T cells from PBMCs. Noted subset: CD45RA-negative fraction. This TCR came from a man between 18 and 35 years old in good health. Some clones in this sample may be carry-over from other donors' samples. CDR3 sequence reads: CASGQAGGETQYF. The CDR3 bases are TGTGCTAGTGGGCAAGCGGGAGGAGAGACCCAGTACTTC.